These 27 T cell receptor beta chains share one sample of origin, sequenced in a study of OX40 agonist ivuxolimab in advanced cancers. The assay was immunoSEQ multiplex PCR, and TCRdb's table has in-frame clones only and misses some. In the table there are around 90,000 clones, 90% to 95% of which are singletons. The material was CD4+ or CD8+ T cells sorted from blood, obtained in a trial of the OX40 agonist ivuxolimab. Receptors originate from an adult with an advanced solid tumor such as melanoma, head and neck, liver or kidney cancer.

The chain links TRBV18 to TRBJ2-5; tentative D call: TRBD1 (6 bases). With 0 bases removed from V and 4 bases from J, the gap between germline ends came to 12 bases. This CDR3 spans 15 amino acids. CDR1 and CDR2 (germline): KGHSH, LQKENI. The CDR3 DNA reads TGTGCCAGCTCACCACCGATTGACAGGACAGAGACCCAGTACTTC. Protein product: CASSPPIDRTETQYF. The full variable domain, rest sourced from reference TRBV18 and TRBJ2-5, is NAGVMQNPRHLVRRRGQEARLRCSPMKGHSHVYWYRQLPEEGLKFMVYLQKENIIDESGMPKERFSAEFPKEGPSILRIQQVVRGDSAAYFCASSPPIDRTETQYFGPGTRLLVL.

This chain joins TRBV10-2 and TRBJ1-1; the D gene is possibly TRBD1 (6 bases). Germline CDR1 and CDR2: WSHSY and SAAADI. The V gene lost 7 bases and the J gene lost 0 bases, with 18 bases spanning the gap. This CDR3 is 16 amino acids long. CDR3 nucleotides: TGCGCCAGCACCGGGGGGCAACATAGCATGAACACTGAAGCTTTCTTT. Translating it yields CASTGGQHSMNTEAFF.

V usage is TRBV19 and J usage is TRBJ1-2; perhaps TRBD1 as D (6 bases). Germline V CDR1 and CDR2: LNHDA, SQIVND (reference sequence). The CDR3 is 15 amino acids. V was pared by 4 bases and J by 0 bases, with 12 bases between. The CDR3: CASSTGGGTNYGYTF. CDR3 DNA sequence: TGTGCCAGTAGTACGGGCGGGGGCACTAACTATGGCTACACCTTC.

The chain is built from TRBV5-4 and TRBJ1-2; TRBD1 aligns across 9 bases. The germline V gene encodes CDR1 SGHNT and CDR2 YYREEE (reference sequence). The CDR3 is made up of 14 amino acids. V was clipped by 3 bases and J by 2 bases; unmatched bases: 2. The CDR3 protein is CASSSGQGNYGYTF. The CDR3 coding sequence is TGTGCCAGCAGCTCGGGACAGGGAAACTATGGCTACACCTTC.

The V gene is TRBV5-1, the J gene TRBJ1-1; perhaps TRBD1 as D (6 bases). This CDR3 has 15 amino acids. CDR1 is SGHRS, CDR2 YFSETQ, per germline. V was shortened by 0 bases and J by 3 bases, with 12 bases between the two germline ends. The CDR3 region is CASSLEWGRYTEAFF. Written as DNA, the CDR3 is TGCGCCAGCAGCTTGGAGTGGGGGCGGTACACTGAAGCTTTCTTT.

This chain uses TRBV28 with TRBJ2-7; D might be TRBD1 (6 bases). Trimming pared 3 bases from V and 2 bases from J, leaving 11 bases between. The CDR3 is 14 residues long. Germline V gives CDR1 MDHEN, CDR2 SYDVKM. The CDR3 spells CASSFLTGTYEQYF. The DNA for the CDR3 is TGTGCCAGCAGTTTCCTGACAGGTACCTACGAGCAGTACTTC.

The rearrangement uses TRBV5-1 and TRBJ2-3; D unclear. V gave up 0 bases and J gave up 1 base, with 6 bases separating them. In germline, CDR1 is SGHRS, CDR2 YFSETQ. The CDR3 consists of 14 residues. The DNA for the CDR3 is TGCGCCAGCAGCTTGGGGGATGGCACAGATACGCAGTATTTT. Translating it yields CASSLGDGTDTQYF. The whole variable domain, filled in from reference TRBV5-1 and TRBJ2-3, reads KAGVTQTPRYLIKTRGQQVTLSCSPISGHRSVSWYQQTPGQGLQFLFEYFSETQRNKGNFPGRFSGRQFSNSRSEMNVSTLELGDSALYLCASSLGDGTDTQYFGPGTRLTVL.

The V and J genes are TRBV7-3 and TRBJ1-1; D is possibly TRBD1 (6 bases). V dropped 0 bases and J dropped 11 bases, with 22 bases sitting between them. CDR3 length: 16 residues. CDR1 and CDR2 (germline): SGHTA, FQGTGA. The CDR3 DNA sequence: TGTGCCAGCAGCTTAACGGGACTTAACGGGGGCGAGAAGGCTTTCTTT. Encoded protein: CASSLTGLNGGEKAFF. Full variable domain (rest looked up from reference TRBV7-3 and TRBJ1-1): GAGVSQTPSNKVTEKGKYVELRCDPISGHTALYWYRQSLGQGPEFLIYFQGTGAADDSGLPNDRFFAVRPEGSVSTLKIQRTERGDSAVYLCASSLTGLNGGEKAFFGQGTRLTVV.

The J gene is TRBJ2-1, the V gene TRBV19; a weak D match, TRBD2 (6 bases). The length of the CDR3 is 14 residues. Trimming cost V 9 bases and J 5 bases, with 17 bases left between them. CDR1 and CDR2 (germline): LNHDA, SQIVND (reference sequence). As DNA, the CDR3 is TGTGCCAGCGGGGAGGCGGAGGTGCACAATGAGCAGTTCTTC. Translating gives CASGEAEVHNEQFF.

V and J are TRBV2 and TRBJ2-5, with unresolved D. This CDR3 is built from 13 residues. Trimming cost V 4 bases and J 3 bases, with 9 bases left between them. Germline CDR1 and CDR2: SNHLY and FYNNEI. The DNA for the CDR3 is TGTGCCAGCAGTGTGCTTATTGAAGAGACCCAGTACTTC. The encoded protein is CASSVLIEETQYF.

The chain links TRBV11-3 to TRBJ1-2, with 7 nucleotides matching TRBD1. Trimming at V came to 5 bases and at J to 7 bases, leaving 10 bases not matched to a gene. Germline CDR1 and CDR2: SGHNT and YENEEA. The CDR3 is 14 residues long. The CDR3 sequence: CASSPSQGLGGYTF. The CDR3 DNA is TGTGCCAGCAGCCCCTCACAGGGGTTGGGTGGCTACACCTTC.

The V and J genes are TRBV7-2 and TRBJ2-3; TRBD1 matches at 8 bases. The CDR3 has 15 residues. Germline CDR1 and CDR2: SGHTA and FQGNSA. With 5 bases clipped from V and 8 bases from J, the junction kept 12 bases outside the gene matches. The CDR3 DNA reads TGTGCCAGCAGCCTGAACCAAGGACAGGGAGGTACGCAGTATTTT. Translated: CASSLNQGQGGTQYF.

This sequence joins TRBV2 and TRBJ1-5, with TRBD1 identical over 10 bases. Germline CDR1 and CDR2: SNHLY and FYNNEI. V dropped 8 bases and J dropped 7; count of bases not matched to a gene: 11. There are 15 residues in the CDR3. The CDR3 DNA reads TGTGCCAGCCTTTTCGACGGACAGGGGGGACAGCCCCAGCATTTT. This translates into CASLFDGQGGQPQHF.

The V call is TRBV5-1, the J call TRBJ2-1; 8 bases line up with TRBD2. With 4 bases clipped from V and 5 bases from J, the junction kept 8 bases outside the gene matches. Germline assignment: CDR1 SGHRS and CDR2 YFSETQ. The CDR3 runs to 15 residues. This CDR3 reads CASSPSGSTHNEQFF. The CDR3 DNA sequence: TGCGCCAGCAGCCCGAGCGGGAGTACCCACAATGAGCAGTTCTTC.

This chain uses TRBV19 with TRBJ2-5, with 7 bases that match TRBD1. CDR3 size: 15 residues. In germline, CDR1 is LNHDA, CDR2 SQIVND (reference sequence). V lost 6 bases to trimming and J lost 5 bases; unmatched junction nucleotides: 12. The CDR3 nucleotides read TGTGCCAGTAGCCCAACAGGGGTGGGTTGGGAGACCCAGTACTTC. Protein product: CASSPTGVGWETQYF.

The genes are TRBV2 and TRBJ1-2, with a tentative D call TRBD1 (6 bases). Looked up from germline, CDR1 is SNHLY and CDR2 is FYNNEI. V was trimmed by 3 bases and J by 8 bases, leaving 16 bases between them. The CDR3 is 14 amino acids. CDR3 nucleotides: TGTGCCAGCAGTGATTTGGGGGCGGACGGGGGCTACACCTTC. It translates to CASSDLGADGGYTF. The whole variable domain, filled in from reference TRBV2 and TRBJ1-2, reads EPEVTQTPSHQVTQMGQEVILRCVPISNHLYFYWYRQILGQKVEFLVSFYNNEISEKSEIFDDQFSVERPDGSNFTLKIRSTKLEDSAMYFCASSDLGADGGYTFGSGTRLTVV.

The genes are TRBV28 and TRBJ2-3, with 14 bases lining up with TRBD2. The CDR3 runs to 19 residues. V lost 5 bases, J lost 1 base, and 11 bases stayed unmatched. Germline V gene data show CDR1 as MDHEN and CDR2 as SYDVKM. CDR3 in amino acids: CASSPGLAGDGPRTDTQYF. The CDR3 DNA is TGTGCCAGCAGTCCGGGACTAGCGGGAGACGGACCTCGCACAGATACGCAGTATTTT. The whole variable domain, filled in from reference TRBV28 and TRBJ2-3, reads DVKVTQSSRYLVKRTGEKVFLECVQDMDHENMFWYRQDPGLGLRLIYFSYDVKMKEKGDIPEGYSVSREKKERFSLILESASTNQTSMYLCASSPGLAGDGPRTDTQYFGPGTRLTVL.

The chain is built from TRBV30 and TRBJ2-1; 12 nucleotides align to TRBD2. In germline, CDR1 is GTSNPN, CDR2 SVGIG (reference sequence). V shed 2 bases and J 10 bases; nucleotides not matched to a gene: 6. This CDR3 has 14 amino acids. The CDR3 here is CAWSLAGGSAEQFF. CDR3 bases: TGTGCCTGGAGTCTAGCGGGGGGGTCGGCGGAGCAGTTCTTC.

This chain's CDR3 is CASSLATAYSEQYF. The CDR3 DNA reads as TGTGCCAGCAGCTTAGCCACAGCATATAGCGAGCAGTACTTC. The V and J genes are TRBV7-2 and TRBJ2-7; the D is unclear. Germline V gene sequence: CDR1 SGHTA, CDR2 FQGNSA. The CDR3 loop spans 14 amino acids. V shed 0 bases and J shed 6 bases, with 12 bases lying between them.

The chain couples TRBV7-2 to TRBJ2-2; 11 bases agree with TRBD2. The CDR3 covers 15 residues. CDR1 is SGHTA, CDR2 FQGNSA, per germline. V lost 2 bases to trimming and J lost 7 bases; unmatched junction nucleotides: 3. Here the CDR3 DNA reads TGTGCCAGCAGCTTATACGGGACTAGCGGCGGGGAGCTGTTTTTT. Amino acid sequence: CASSLYGTSGGELFF.

This clone was seen once. The chain employs TRBV10-1 and TRBJ2-1, with D perhaps matching TRBD2 (5 bases). Trimming left V 2 bases short and J 9 bases short, with 11 bases between. Germline V gives CDR1 WNHNN, CDR2 SYGVQD (reference sequence). This CDR3 region has 13 residues. The DNA for the CDR3 is TGCGCCAGCAGTGAGATGGCTAGCTCTGAGCAGTTCTTC. Protein: CASSEMASSEQFF.

The chain joins TRBV19 to TRBJ1-2, with 8 bases matching TRBD1. Looked up from germline, CDR1 is LNHDA and CDR2 is SQIVND (reference sequence). V dropped 6 bases and J dropped 5; count of bases not matched to a gene: 8. CDR3 size: 14 residues. The CDR3 DNA reads as TGTGCCAGTAGCCTGACAGGGGCCAGTTATGGCTACACCTTC. Translated: CASSLTGASYGYTF.

This chain uses TRBV15 with TRBJ2-1; 7 nucleotides align to TRBD1. The V and J ends lost 1 base and 0 bases, in that order; junction bases with no gene match: 3. The CDR3 extends over 16 amino acids. Germline V gene sequence: CDR1 LNHNV, CDR2 YYDKDF (reference sequence). The CDR3 region has the DNA TGTGCCACCAGCAGAGGGACAGGAAGCTCCTACAATGAGCAGTTCTTC. It encodes CATSRGTGSSYNEQFF.

The chain carries TRBV5-8 and TRBJ2-3; 13 positions agree with TRBD2. Germline lookup yields CDR1 SGHTS and CDR2 YDEGEE. There are 16 residues in the CDR3. V gave up 4 bases and J gave up 2 bases; unmatched junction bases: 4. The CDR3 is CASSTGTSGTTDTQYF. The DNA for the CDR3 is TGTGCCAGCAGCACCGGGACTAGCGGGACCACAGATACGCAGTATTTT.

The chain carries TRBV7-3 and TRBJ2-2, with 7 bases that match TRBD1. There are 15 residues in the CDR3. V gave up 1 base and J gave up 3 bases; unmatched junction bases: 2. In germline, CDR1 is SGHTA, CDR2 FQGTGA. The CDR3 here is CASSLRQGDTGELFF. The CDR3 DNA reads as TGTGCCAGCAGCTTAAGACAGGGCGACACCGGGGAGCTGTTTTTT.

V gene TRBV19 combines with J gene TRBJ2-3; 8 bases match TRBD2. The ends lost 3 bases at V and 3 bases at J; junction bases unmatched: 11. This CDR3 contains 17 residues. Germline CDR1 and CDR2: LNHDA and SQIVND (reference sequence). The CDR3 DNA reads as TGTGCCAGTAGTATGGGAACTAGCGGCCCCAGGACAGATACGCAGTATTTT. Amino acid sequence: CASSMGTSGPRTDTQYF.

V gene TRBV18 combines with J gene TRBJ1-5; D call uncertain. The CDR3 totals 15 residues. V was clipped by 4 bases and J by 2 bases, with 12 bases between them. Germline CDR1 and CDR2: KGHSH and LQKENI. CDR3: CASSRAGLGNQPQHF. The CDR3 region has the DNA TGTGCCAGCTCACGAGCAGGATTGGGCAATCAGCCCCAGCATTTT.